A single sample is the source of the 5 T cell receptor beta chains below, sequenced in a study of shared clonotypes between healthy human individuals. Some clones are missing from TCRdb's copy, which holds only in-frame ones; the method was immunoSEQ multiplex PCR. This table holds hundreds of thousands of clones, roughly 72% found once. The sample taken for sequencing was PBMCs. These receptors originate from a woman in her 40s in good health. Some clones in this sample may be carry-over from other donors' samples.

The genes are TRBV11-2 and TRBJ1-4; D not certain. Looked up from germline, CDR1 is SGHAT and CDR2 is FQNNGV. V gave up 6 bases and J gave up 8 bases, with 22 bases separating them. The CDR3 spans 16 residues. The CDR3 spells CASRSPRGPREEKLFF. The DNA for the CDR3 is TGTGCCAGCAGGTCTCCCAGAGGGCCTAGGGAGGAAAAACTGTTTTTT.

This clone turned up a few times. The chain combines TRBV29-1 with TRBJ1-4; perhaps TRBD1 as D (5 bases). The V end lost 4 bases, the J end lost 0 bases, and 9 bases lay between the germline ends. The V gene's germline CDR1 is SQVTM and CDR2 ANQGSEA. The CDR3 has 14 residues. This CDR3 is CSVALQATNEKLFF. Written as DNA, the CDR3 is TGCAGCGTTGCCCTACAGGCAACTAATGAAAAACTGTTTTTT.

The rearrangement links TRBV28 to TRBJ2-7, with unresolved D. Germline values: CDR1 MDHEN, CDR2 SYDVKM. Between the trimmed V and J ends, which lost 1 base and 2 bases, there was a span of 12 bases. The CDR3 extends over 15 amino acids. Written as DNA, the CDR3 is TGTGCCAGCAGTTTATATGGGGTTGCCACCTACGAGCAGTACTTC. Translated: CASSLYGVATYEQYF.

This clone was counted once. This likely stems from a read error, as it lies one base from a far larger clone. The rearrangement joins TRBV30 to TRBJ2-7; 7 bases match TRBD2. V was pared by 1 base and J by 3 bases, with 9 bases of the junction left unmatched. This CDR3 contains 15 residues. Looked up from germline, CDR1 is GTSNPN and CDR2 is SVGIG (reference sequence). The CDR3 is CAWSGQAGVDYEQYF. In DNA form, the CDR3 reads TGTGCCTGGAGTGGTCAGGCGGGAGTTGACTACGAGCAGTACTTC.

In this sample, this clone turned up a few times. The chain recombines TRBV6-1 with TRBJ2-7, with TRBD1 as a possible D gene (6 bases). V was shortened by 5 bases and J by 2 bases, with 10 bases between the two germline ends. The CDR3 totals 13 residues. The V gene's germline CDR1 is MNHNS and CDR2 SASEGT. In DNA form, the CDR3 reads TGTGCCAGCAGTCCGACAGGCCCCTACGAGCAGTACTTC. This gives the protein CASSPTGPYEQYF.